Each of the 26 T cell receptor beta chains below was sequenced from the same sample in a study of blood T cell repertoires in COVID-19. The method was immunoSEQ multiplex PCR; TCRdb's version includes in-frame clones alone and lacks a portion of them. This table holds approximately 300,000 clones, around nine tenths found once. Sequences were obtained from PBMCs or T cells enriched from blood (not recorded which). All receptors derive from a woman under 40 who had been exposed to COVID-19.

The chain joins TRBV3-1 (or the pseudogene TRBV3-2) to TRBJ2-1; 7 bases map to TRBD2. Germline-derived CDR1 and CDR2 are LGHDT and YNNKEL (reference sequence). Losses at the gene ends were 0 bases for V and 7 bases for J; bases not matched to a gene: 9. The CDR3 length is 16 residues. CDR3 DNA sequence: TGTGCCAGCAGCCAAGATCTGAGACTAGCAACGAATGAGCAGTTCTTC. Translating gives CASSQDLRLATNEQFF.

This chain joins TRBV6-5 and TRBJ1-3, with 8 bases lining up with TRBD1. The ends lost 4 bases at V and 4 bases at J; junction bases unmatched: 0. Germline V lookup: CDR1 MNHEY, CDR2 SVGAGI. The CDR3 sequence is 13 residues long. The CDR3 DNA reads TGTGCCAGCAGTTGGGACAGGGGAAACACCATATATTTT. Its translation: CASSWDRGNTIYF.

The chain employs TRBV5-1 and TRBJ2-3; perhaps TRBD2 as D (5 bases). The V end lost 0 bases, the J end lost 5 bases, and 10 bases lay between the germline ends. The CDR3 is 14 amino acids. Germline V lookup: CDR1 SGHRS, CDR2 YFSETQ. CDR3 in DNA: TGCGCCAGCAGCTTGGGGAGGCCACAAGATACGCAGTATTTT. This gives the protein CASSLGRPQDTQYF.

The chain couples TRBV5-1 to TRBJ2-1, with D uncertain. The CDR3 runs to 12 residues. Germline loops: CDR1 SGHRS, CDR2 YFSETQ. V lost 4 bases and J lost 10, with 12 bases in between. In nucleotides, the CDR3 is TGCGCCAGCAGCCCTTCCTTCGTCGAGCAGTTCTTC. Its protein product is CASSPSFVEQFF.

The chain uses TRBV29-1 and TRBJ2-3, with TRBD1 identical over 7 bases. The junction had 7 bases not matched to a gene; V was cut back by 7 bases and J by 0 bases. The germline V gene encodes CDR1 SQVTM and CDR2 ANQGSEA. The CDR3 runs to 14 residues. CDR3 sequence (DNA): TGCAGCGGAACCAAACAGGGGAGCACAGATACGCAGTATTTT. It specifies CSGTKQGSTDTQYF.

The CDR3 region has the DNA TGTGCCAGCGGCGAGCAGGGGCATAATTCACCCCTCCACTTT. Its protein product is CASGEQGHNSPLHF. The chain has TRBV4-2 and TRBJ1-6; possible D gene TRBD1, 6 bases. CDR1 is LGHNA and CDR2 is YNFKEQ in the germline V gene. Trimming stripped 8 bases from V and 5 bases from J, with 13 bases between. This CDR3 is built from 14 residues.

The chain couples TRBV5-5 to TRBJ1-4; tentatively, D is TRBD1 (5 bases). The CDR3 has 15 residues. Trimming took off 3 bases at V and 7 bases at J, with 16 bases between the two ends. Germline V gene data show CDR1 as SGHKS and CDR2 as YYEKEE (reference sequence). CDR3 loop: CASSSTRGLIEKLFF. DNA of the CDR3: TGTGCCAGCAGCTCGACGCGGGGACTAATTGAAAAACTGTTTTTT.

V is TRBV5-1 and J is TRBJ1-1, with D maybe TRBD1 (6 bases). The CDR3 spans 15 residues. Germline-derived CDR1 and CDR2 are SGHRS and YFSETQ. The V end was cut by 2 bases, the J end by 4 bases, with 15 bases between. CDR3 nucleotides: TGCGCCAGCAGCTTAGGGGCAGGGGAGGGCACTGAAGCTTTCTTT. Its translation is CASSLGAGEGTEAFF.

CDR3 nucleotide sequence: TGTGCCAGCAGTGCCACATCCCCTAGTGCAGGGGGTCATTCACCCCTCCACTTT. It specifies CASSATSPSAGGHSPLHF. The V call is TRBV6-4, the J call TRBJ1-6; 7 bases map to TRBD1. There are 18 residues in the CDR3. Germline V gives CDR1 MRHNA, CDR2 SNTAGT. V lost 4 bases, J lost 8 bases, and 17 bases stayed unmatched.

This rearrangement joins TRBV5-8 to TRBJ2-3; D remains unclear. The CDR3 is 14 amino acids. V shed 3 bases and J shed 0 bases, with 8 bases lying between them. The germline gives CDR1 SGHTS, CDR2 YDEGEE. The chain's CDR3 is CASSSGGSTDTQYF. The CDR3 region has the DNA TGTGCCAGCAGCTCAGGTGGGAGCACAGATACGCAGTATTTT.

The chain uses TRBV20-1 and TRBJ1-1; D perhaps matches TRBD1 (6 bases). This CDR3 has 14 amino acids. Germline-derived CDR1 and CDR2 are DFQATT and SNEGSKA (reference sequence). V was clipped by 3 bases and J by 5 bases, with 16 bases between them. Here the CDR3 reads CSASRGAGRTEAFF. The CDR3 bases are TGCAGTGCTAGTCGGGGGGCTGGGAGGACTGAAGCTTTCTTT.

The V and J genes are TRBV29-1 and TRBJ1-2, with 7 bases fitting TRBD1. J gave up 6 bases and V 4 bases, and 11 bases lay outside the gene matches. This CDR3 is built from 14 residues. The germline CDR1 and CDR2 sequences are SQVTM and ANQGSEA. The CDR3 reads CSVASAGGSNGYTF. Written as DNA, the CDR3 is TGCAGCGTTGCTTCGGCAGGGGGGTCTAATGGCTACACCTTC.

A word on this clone: At one boundary the junction diverges from the germline segment, which might be a read error. V usage is TRBV11-2 and J usage is TRBJ2-2, with D possibly being TRBD1 (5 bases). In germline, CDR1 is SGHAT, CDR2 FQNNGV. The CDR3 length is 15 residues. The CDR3 region is CASSLGVRGSGELFF. In nucleotides, the CDR3 is TGTGCCAGCAGTTTAGGGGTTAGGGGCTCCGGGGAGCTGTTTTTT.

This clone was recorded only once. The chain links TRBV19 to TRBJ1-5, with TRBD1 matching over 8 bases. The length of the CDR3 is 14 residues. Germline CDR1 and CDR2: LNHDA and SQIVND (reference sequence). V was pared by 2 bases and J by 8 bases, with 5 bases of the junction left unmatched. The CDR3, as DNA: TGTGCCAGTAGTATAAACAGGGGGAGAAAGCCCCAGCATTTT. Its translation: CASSINRGRKPQHF.

The gene calls are TRBV6-5 and TRBJ1-5; D is ambiguous. The CDR3 contains 13 residues. The germline gives CDR1 MNHEY, CDR2 SVGAGI. The V gene lost 0 bases and the J gene lost 9 bases, with 9 bases spanning the gap. CDR3 coding DNA: TGTGCCAGCAGTTACTCGGGTCGGAGGCCCCAGCATTTT. Its protein product is CASSYSGRRPQHF.

The chain is built from TRBV19 and TRBJ1-5; D perhaps matches TRBD1 (5 bases). Germline V gene data show CDR1 as LNHDA and CDR2 as SQIVND (reference sequence). Trimming pared 1 base from V and 2 bases from J, leaving 9 bases between. This CDR3 contains 15 residues. The CDR3 is CASSIVGRGNQPQHF. The CDR3, as DNA: TGTGCCAGTAGTATAGTGGGCAGGGGCAATCAGCCCCAGCATTTT.

The CDR3 region has the DNA TGTGCCACCAGTGATTCGTCGGGACAGCTGAACACCGGGGAGCTGTTTTTT. This sequence encodes CATSDSSGQLNTGELFF. The gene calls are TRBV24-1 and TRBJ2-2, with 7 bases fitting TRBD1. Germline lookup yields CDR1 KGHDR and CDR2 SFDVKD. V gave up 2 bases and J gave up 1 base; unmatched junction bases: 6. The CDR3 contains 17 residues.

The chain has TRBV6-6 and TRBJ1-5; D is uncertain. Trimming removed 5 bases from V and 1 base from J, with 12 bases in between. Germline loops: CDR1 MNHNY, CDR2 SVGAGI (reference sequence). The CDR3 extends over 15 amino acids. The CDR3 protein is CASSDPMRSNQPQHF. The CDR3 coding sequence is TGTGCCAGCAGTGACCCCATGAGGAGCAATCAGCCCCAGCATTTT.

The J gene is TRBJ1-5, the V gene TRBV5-8; D gene unclear. CDR3 length: 14 amino acids. Trimming left V 4 bases short and J 9 bases short, with 17 bases between. Per germline, CDR1 SGHTS and CDR2 YDEGEE. The DNA for the CDR3 is TGTGCCAGCAGCCCCGACCCAAGCCAGGTGCCCCAGCATTTT. As protein: CASSPDPSQVPQHF.

This chain links TRBV9 with TRBJ1-2; 9 bases align to TRBD1. The CDR3 consists of 15 residues. CDR1 is SGDLS, CDR2 YYNGEE, per germline. V dropped 1 base and J dropped 4; count of bases not matched to a gene: 5. The CDR3 loop reads CASSVNRGPGYGYTF. In DNA, the CDR3 is TGTGCCAGCAGCGTAAACAGGGGGCCCGGCTATGGCTACACCTTC.

V and J are TRBV4-1 and TRBJ1-1, with D perhaps matching TRBD1 (6 bases). CDR3 length: 19 amino acids. The germline gives CDR1 MGHRA, CDR2 YSYEKL. V lost 3 bases, J lost 4 bases, and 27 bases lay in between. The CDR3 nucleotides are TGCGCCAGCAGCCATAAGATGGGGGGGCAGAAAGGAACGGGCACTGAAGCTTTCTTT. It encodes CASSHKMGGQKGTGTEAFF.

Comments on this clone: A junction boundary mismatches the germline segment, possibly from a read error. This chain uses TRBV12-3 or TRBV12-4 with TRBJ2-1, with 10 bases that match TRBD1. The CDR3 runs 12 residues. CDR3 loop: CASSWTGGLLVF. The CDR3 DNA is TGTGCCAGCAGTTGGACAGGGGGGCTTTTGGTCTTC.

This clone came up once. The chain carries TRBV10-3 and TRBJ1-1, with D uncertain. Trimming removed 4 bases at V and 8 bases at J, with 14 bases between. This CDR3 spans 13 amino acids. Germline CDR1 and CDR2: ENHRY and SYGVKD. CDR3 residues: CAISVSRFVEAFF. As DNA, the CDR3 is TGTGCCATCAGTGTATCCCGTTTTGTCGAAGCTTTCTTT.

The chain employs TRBV5-4 and TRBJ2-3, with TRBD2 matching 8 bases. Germline lookup yields CDR1 SGHNT and CDR2 YYREEE (reference sequence). V was clipped by 3 bases and J by 0 bases; unmatched bases: 6. The CDR3 totals 16 residues. CDR3 in amino acids: CASSSGLAASTDTQYF. In nucleotides, the CDR3 is TGTGCCAGCAGCTCAGGACTAGCAGCTAGCACAGATACGCAGTATTTT.

The rearrangement uses TRBV19 and TRBJ1-2, with 12 bases lining up with TRBD1. CDR1 is LNHDA, CDR2 SQIVND, per germline (reference sequence). This CDR3 is built from 18 residues. The J segment lost 5 bases and the V segment lost 5 bases, leaving 15 bases of the junction unmatched. CDR3 in DNA: TGTGCCAGTAGTGCCGATCGGGACAGGGGGCGCGGTTTATATGGCTACACCTTC. It encodes CASSADRDRGRGLYGYTF.

The CDR3 nucleotides are TGTGCCAGTAGTATAGATCCAACAGGCGGTTCACCCCTCCACTTT. Translated: CASSIDPTGGSPLHF. The chain joins TRBV19 to TRBJ1-6; D possibly corresponds to TRBD1 (5 bases). Trimming took 0 bases from V and 9 from J, leaving 12 bases between them. The germline gives CDR1 LNHDA, CDR2 SQIVND (reference sequence). The CDR3 spans 15 residues.